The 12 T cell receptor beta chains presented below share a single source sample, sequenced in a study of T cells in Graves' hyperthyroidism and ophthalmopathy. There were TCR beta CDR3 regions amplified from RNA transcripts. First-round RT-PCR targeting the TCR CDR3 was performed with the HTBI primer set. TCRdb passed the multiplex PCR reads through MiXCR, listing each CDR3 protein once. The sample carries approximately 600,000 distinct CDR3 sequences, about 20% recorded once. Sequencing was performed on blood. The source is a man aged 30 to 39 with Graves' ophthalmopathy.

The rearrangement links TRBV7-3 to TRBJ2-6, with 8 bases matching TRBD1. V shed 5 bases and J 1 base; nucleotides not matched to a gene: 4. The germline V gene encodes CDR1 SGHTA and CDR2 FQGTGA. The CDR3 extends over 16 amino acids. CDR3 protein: CASSPTGGSGANVLTF. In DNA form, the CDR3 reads TGTGCCAGCAGCCCTACAGGGGGGTCTGGGGCCAACGTCCTGACTTTC. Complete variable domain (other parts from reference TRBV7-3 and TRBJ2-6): GAGVSQTPSNKVTEKGKYVELRCDPISGHTALYWYRQSLGQGPEFLIYFQGTGAADDSGLPNDRFFAVRPEGSVSTLKIQRTERGDSAVYLCASSPTGGSGANVLTFGAGSRLTVL.

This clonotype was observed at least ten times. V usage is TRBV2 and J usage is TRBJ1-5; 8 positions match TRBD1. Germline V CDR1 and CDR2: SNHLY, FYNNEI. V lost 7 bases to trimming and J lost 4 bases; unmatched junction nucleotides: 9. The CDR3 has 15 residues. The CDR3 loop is CASTYGQGRNQPQHF. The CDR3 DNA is TGTGCCAGCACCTACGGACAGGGAAGAAATCAGCCCCAGCATTTT. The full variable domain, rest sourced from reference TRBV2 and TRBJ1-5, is EPEVTQTPSHQVTQMGQEVILRCVPISNHLYFYWYRQILGQKVEFLVSFYNNEISEKSEIFDDQFSVERPDGSNFTLKIRSTKLEDSAMYFCASTYGQGRNQPQHFGDGTRLSIL.

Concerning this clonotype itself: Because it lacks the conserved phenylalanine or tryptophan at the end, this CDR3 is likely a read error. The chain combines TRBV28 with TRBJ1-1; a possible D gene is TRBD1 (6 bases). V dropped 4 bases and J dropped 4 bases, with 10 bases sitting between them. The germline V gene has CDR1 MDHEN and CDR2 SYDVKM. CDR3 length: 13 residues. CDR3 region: CASSWGRGTEAFS. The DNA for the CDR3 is TGTGCCAGCAGTTGGGGGCGAGGCACTGAAGCTTTCTCT.

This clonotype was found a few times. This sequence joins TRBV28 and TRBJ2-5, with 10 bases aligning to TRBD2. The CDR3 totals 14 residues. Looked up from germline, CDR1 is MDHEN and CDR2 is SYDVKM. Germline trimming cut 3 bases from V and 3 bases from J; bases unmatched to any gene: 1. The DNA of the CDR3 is TGTGCCAGCAGTTTCAGCGGGAGGGAAGAGACCCAGTACTTC. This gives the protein CASSFSGREETQYF.

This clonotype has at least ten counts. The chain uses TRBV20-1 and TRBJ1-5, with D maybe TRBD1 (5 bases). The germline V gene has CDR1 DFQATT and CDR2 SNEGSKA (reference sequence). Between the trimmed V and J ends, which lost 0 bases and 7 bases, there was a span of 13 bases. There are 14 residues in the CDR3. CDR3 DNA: TGCAGTGCTAGAGATCGTCTTGAGGGGCAGCCCCAGCATTTT. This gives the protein CSARDRLEGQPQHF.

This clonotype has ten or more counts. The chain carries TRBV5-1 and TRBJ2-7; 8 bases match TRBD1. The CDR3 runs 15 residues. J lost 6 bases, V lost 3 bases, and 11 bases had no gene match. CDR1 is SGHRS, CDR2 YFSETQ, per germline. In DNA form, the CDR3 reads TGCGCCAGCAGCTCTACCGGGACAGGACGATCCGAGCAGTACTTC. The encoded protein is CASSSTGTGRSEQYF. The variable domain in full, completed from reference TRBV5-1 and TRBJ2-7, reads KAGVTQTPRYLIKTRGQQVTLSCSPISGHRSVSWYQQTPGQGLQFLFEYFSETQRNKGNFPGRFSGRQFSNSRSEMNVSTLELGDSALYLCASSSTGTGRSEQYFGPGTRLTVT.

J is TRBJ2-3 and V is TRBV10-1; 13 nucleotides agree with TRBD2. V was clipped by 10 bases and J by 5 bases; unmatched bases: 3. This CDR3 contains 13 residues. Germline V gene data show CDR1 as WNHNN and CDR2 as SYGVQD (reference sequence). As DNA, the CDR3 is TGCGCCACCGGACTAGCGGGAGAAGATACGCAGTATTTT. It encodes CATGLAGEDTQYF.

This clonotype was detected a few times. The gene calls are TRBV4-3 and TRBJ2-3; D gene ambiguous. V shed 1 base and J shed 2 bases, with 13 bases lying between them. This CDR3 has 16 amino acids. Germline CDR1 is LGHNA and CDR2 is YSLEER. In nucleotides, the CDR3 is TGCGCCAGCAGCCAAGGTTCCGGCAGGTCCACAGATACGCAGTATTTT. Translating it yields CASSQGSGRSTDTQYF.

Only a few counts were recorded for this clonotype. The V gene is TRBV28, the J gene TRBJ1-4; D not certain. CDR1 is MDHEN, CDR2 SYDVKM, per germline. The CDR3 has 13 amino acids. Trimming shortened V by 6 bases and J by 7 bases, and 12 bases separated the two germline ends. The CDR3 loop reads CASSLRVSEKLFF. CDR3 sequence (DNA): TGTGCCAGCAGCCTCCGGGTTAGTGAAAAACTGTTTTTT.

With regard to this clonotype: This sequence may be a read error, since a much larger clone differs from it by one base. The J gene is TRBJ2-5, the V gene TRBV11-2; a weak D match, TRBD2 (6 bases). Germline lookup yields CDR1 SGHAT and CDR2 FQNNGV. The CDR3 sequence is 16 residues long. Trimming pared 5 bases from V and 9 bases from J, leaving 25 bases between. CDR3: CASSVFPGTLGEAQYF. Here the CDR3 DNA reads TGTGCCAGCAGCGTATTTCCCGGGACCCTCGGGGAGGCCCAGTACTTC. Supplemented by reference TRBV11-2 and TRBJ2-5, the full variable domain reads EAGVAQSPRYKIIEKRQSVAFWCNPISGHATLYWYQQILGQGPKLLIQFQNNGVVDDSQLPKDRFSAERLKGVDSTLKIQPAKLEDSAVYLCASSVFPGTLGEAQYFGPGTRLLVL.

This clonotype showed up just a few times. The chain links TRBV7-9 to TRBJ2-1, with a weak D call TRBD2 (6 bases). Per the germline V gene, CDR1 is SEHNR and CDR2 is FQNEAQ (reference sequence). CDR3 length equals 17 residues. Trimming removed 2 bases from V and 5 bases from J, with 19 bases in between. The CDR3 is CASSLLAGGPRDNEQFF. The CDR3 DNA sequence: TGTGCCAGCAGCTTACTAGCCGGAGGGCCAAGGGACAATGAGCAGTTCTTC.

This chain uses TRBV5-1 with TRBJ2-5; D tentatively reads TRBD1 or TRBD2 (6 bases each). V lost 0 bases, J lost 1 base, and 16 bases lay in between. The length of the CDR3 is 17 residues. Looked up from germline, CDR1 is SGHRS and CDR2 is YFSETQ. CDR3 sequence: CASSLDGGGGSQETQYF. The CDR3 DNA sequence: TGCGCCAGCAGCTTGGACGGGGGCGGTGGGAGCCAAGAGACCCAGTACTTC.